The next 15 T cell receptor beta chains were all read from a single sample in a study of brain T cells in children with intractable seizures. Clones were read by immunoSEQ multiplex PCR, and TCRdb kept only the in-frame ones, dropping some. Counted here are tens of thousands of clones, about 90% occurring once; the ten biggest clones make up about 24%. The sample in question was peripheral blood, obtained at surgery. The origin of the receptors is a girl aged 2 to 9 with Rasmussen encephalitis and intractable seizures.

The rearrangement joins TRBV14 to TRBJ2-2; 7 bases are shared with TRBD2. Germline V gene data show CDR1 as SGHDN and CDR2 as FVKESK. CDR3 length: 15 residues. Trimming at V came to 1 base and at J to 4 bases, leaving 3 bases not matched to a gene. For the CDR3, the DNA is TGTGCCAGCAGCCAAGGACTAGCCCCCACCGGGGAGCTGTTTTTT. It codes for CASSQGLAPTGELFF.

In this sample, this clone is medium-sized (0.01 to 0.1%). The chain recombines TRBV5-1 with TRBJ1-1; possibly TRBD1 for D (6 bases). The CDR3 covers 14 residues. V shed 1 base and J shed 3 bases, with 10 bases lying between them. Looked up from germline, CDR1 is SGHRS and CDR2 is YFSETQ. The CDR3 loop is CASSLTGMDTEAFF. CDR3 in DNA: TGCGCCAGCAGCTTGACAGGGATGGACACTGAAGCTTTCTTT.

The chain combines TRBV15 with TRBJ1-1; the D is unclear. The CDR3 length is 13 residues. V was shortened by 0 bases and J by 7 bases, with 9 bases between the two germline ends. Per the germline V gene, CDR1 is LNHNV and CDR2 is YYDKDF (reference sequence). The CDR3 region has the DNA TGTGCCACCAGCAGAGACCCCCAGTATGAAGCTTTCTTT. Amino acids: CATSRDPQYEAFF.

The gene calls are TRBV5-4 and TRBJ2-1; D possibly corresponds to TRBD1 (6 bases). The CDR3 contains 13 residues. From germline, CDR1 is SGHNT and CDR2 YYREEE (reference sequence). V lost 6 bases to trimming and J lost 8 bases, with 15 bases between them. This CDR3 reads CASNLQQGDEQFF. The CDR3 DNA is TGTGCCAGCAACCTTCAACAGGGAGATGAGCAGTTCTTC.

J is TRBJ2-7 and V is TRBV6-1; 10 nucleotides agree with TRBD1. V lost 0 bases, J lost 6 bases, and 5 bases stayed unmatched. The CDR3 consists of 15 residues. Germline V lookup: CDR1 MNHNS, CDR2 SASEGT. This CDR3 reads CASSEAGQGSVEQYF. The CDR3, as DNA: TGTGCCAGCAGTGAAGCGGGACAGGGGTCCGTCGAGCAGTACTTC.

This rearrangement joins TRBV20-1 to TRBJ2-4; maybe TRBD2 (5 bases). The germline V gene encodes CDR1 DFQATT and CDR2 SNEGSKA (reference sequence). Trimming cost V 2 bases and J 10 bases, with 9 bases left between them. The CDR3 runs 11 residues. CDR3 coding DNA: TGCAGTGCTAGAACCCGGGGTATTCAGTACTTC. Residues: CSARTRGIQYF.

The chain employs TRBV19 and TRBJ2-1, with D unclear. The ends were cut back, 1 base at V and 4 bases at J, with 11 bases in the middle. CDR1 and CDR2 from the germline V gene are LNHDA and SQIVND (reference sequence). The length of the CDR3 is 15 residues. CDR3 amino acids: CASSIVPPAYNEQFF. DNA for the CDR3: TGTGCCAGTAGTATAGTCCCGCCCGCTTACAATGAGCAGTTCTTC.

The DNA for the CDR3 is TGTGCCAGCAGCTTAAGGGATTTGACAGATACGCAGTATTTT. This codes for CASSLRDLTDTQYF. The rearrangement uses TRBV11-1 and TRBJ2-3; D is unresolved. CDR1 is SGHAT, CDR2 FQDESV, per germline (reference sequence). The CDR3 is made up of 14 amino acids. V was cut by 2 bases and J by 3 bases, with 9 bases left in between.

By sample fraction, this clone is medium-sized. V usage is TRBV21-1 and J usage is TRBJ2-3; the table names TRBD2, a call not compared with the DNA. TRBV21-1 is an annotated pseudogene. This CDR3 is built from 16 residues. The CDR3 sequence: CASSRGLAGDTDTQYF. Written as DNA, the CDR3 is TGTGCCAGCAGCCGCGGACTAGCGGGAGATACAGATACGCAGTATTTT.

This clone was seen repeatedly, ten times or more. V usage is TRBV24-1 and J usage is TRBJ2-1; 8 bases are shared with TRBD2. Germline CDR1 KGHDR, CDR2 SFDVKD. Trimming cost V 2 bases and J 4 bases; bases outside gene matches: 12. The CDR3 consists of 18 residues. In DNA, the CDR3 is TGTGCCACCAGTGATTCCTCGAAAGCGGGAGTGTTTTACAATGAGCAGTTCTTC. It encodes CATSDSSKAGVFYNEQFF.

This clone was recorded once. The CDR3 coding sequence is TGTGCCAGCAGTTTATCATGGTTGGGGGGGTTCGCTTTCTTT. It specifies CASSLSWLGGFAFF. The chain is built from TRBV27 and TRBJ1-1, with D tentatively TRBD1 (5 bases). Trimming left V 0 bases short and J 11 bases short, with 16 bases between. This CDR3 comprises 14 residues. Germline CDR1 is MNHEY and CDR2 is SMNVEV (reference sequence).

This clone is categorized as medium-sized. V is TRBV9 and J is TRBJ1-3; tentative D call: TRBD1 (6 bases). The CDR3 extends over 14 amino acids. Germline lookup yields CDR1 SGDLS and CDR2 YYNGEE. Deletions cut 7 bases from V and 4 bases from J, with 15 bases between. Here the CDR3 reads CASDPRGAGNTIYF. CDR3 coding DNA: TGTGCCAGCGACCCCCGGGGGGCCGGAAACACCATATATTTT.

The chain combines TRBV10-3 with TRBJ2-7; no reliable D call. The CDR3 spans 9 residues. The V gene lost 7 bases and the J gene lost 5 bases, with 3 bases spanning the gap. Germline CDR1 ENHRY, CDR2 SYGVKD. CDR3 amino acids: CAIIHEQYF. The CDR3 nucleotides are TGTGCCATCATCCACGAGCAGTACTTC.

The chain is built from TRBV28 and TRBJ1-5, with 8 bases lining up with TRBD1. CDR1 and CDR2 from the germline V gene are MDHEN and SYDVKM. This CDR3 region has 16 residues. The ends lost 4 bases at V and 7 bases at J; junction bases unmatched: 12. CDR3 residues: CASSSSGTGTSQPQHF. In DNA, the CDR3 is TGTGCCAGCAGTTCAAGTGGGACAGGAACCTCGCAGCCCCAGCATTTT.

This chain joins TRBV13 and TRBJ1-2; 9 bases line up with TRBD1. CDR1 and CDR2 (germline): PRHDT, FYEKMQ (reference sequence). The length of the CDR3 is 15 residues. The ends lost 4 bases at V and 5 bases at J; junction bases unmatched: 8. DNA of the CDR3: TGTGCCAGCAGCTCGGGGACAGGGCGAGTATATGGCTACACCTTC. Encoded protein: CASSSGTGRVYGYTF.